This T cell receptor beta chain is drawn from a study of regulatory T cells in long-lasting Graves disease (dated by TCRdb to the early 2020s). General notes on the study: Antithyroid drugs had been taken for less than 3 months by newly diagnosed Graves' disease patients. Peripheral blood TCR sequencing and RNA sequencing compared persistent Graves' disease patients with newly diagnosed Graves' disease patients. The study took place in China and was registered as a clinical trial. TCR sequencing covered 13 persistent and 20 or so newly diagnosed Graves' disease patients, around 33 samples in total. Findings and caveats that apply to the study as a whole: Sequencing and analysis were restricted to the TCR beta chain. The authors acknowledged the small sample size as a limitation that may reduce accuracy. Peripheral blood alone was examined, since thyroid tissue, which constituted the primary lesion, could not be accessed. More public clonotypes were shared among persistent patients (approximately 3,000) than among newly diagnosed patients (roughly 1,000). Compared with newly diagnosed patients, persistent Graves' disease patients had lower TCR Shannon entropy and fewer highly expanded clones, which suggests clonal expansion. TRBV28, TRBJ1-2 and TRBJ2-5 were preferentially used in persistent disease, while TRBV20-1 and TRBJ2-1 were favored in newly diagnosed disease.

The CDR3 contains 15 residues, cysteine and phenylalanine counted. The CDR3 DNA has 45 bases and is translated from base 1. Reading the germline V gene gives CDR1 SGDLS and CDR2 YYNGEE. Germline trimming: 4 bases from V, 9 bases from J; junction bases outside gene matches: 9. Points on this clonotype: This clone's antigen is unknown. No much larger clonotype is one base removed from it; base qualities were not supplied.

This sample's time point label indicates: newly diagnosed GD, antithyroid drugs for less than 3 months. RNA was extracted from PBMCs in TRIzol for both TCR sequencing and RNA sequencing. The diagnosis of Graves' disease followed American Thyroid Association guidelines. Patients for the study were recruited at an endocrinology department in Xi'an, China. Each patient gave approximately 10 milliliters of peripheral blood, collected in an EDTA anticoagulant tube. Ficoll Paque Plus density gradient separation was used to isolate PBMCs, and no further T cell sorting was done. An Agilent 2100 Bioanalyzer and agarose gel were used to check RNA quality, and a NanoDrop 2000 was used to measure RNA concentration. The library was obtained by multiplex PCR. Sequencing used an Illumina HiSeq 4000. CDR3 regions were amplified by Arm-PCR with iRepertoire HTBI primers to construct TCR beta libraries. PCR products were gel purified before sequencing. Per the source publication's procedure: Gene usage analysis of CDR3 amino acid clonotypes used the 50 to 70 TRBV and more than 13 TRBJ segments found across samples. COPE and FqMerger were used to merge the filtered high-quality paired reads into contigs. Contigs were aligned with BLAST to IMGT TRBV, TRBD and TRBJ reference genes, and CDR3 was defined per IMGT. Any clonotype with a frequency above 0.1% was counted as a highly expanded clone. Repertoire diversity was measured by Shannon entropy, and V-J evenness by the Gini coefficient. Public clonotypes were defined as clonotypes shared by more than one individual. TCRdb passed the public sequencing reads through fastp at Q25 and MiXCR, retaining productive beta sequences. Each entry is one CDR3 protein sequence, shown with its most common DNA and genes. It is TCRdb's table, rather than the study itself, that gives the V and J calls and clone size. For this sample the table gives hundreds of thousands of distinct CDR3 sequences, of which approximately 13% were detected only once. Of the sample, more than 8.5% is held by the ten largest clones.

This sample also belongs to another study, concerning T cells in Graves' hyperthyroidism and ophthalmopathy. That second report states: A patient counted as having stable Graves' hyperthyroidism if no progression to ophthalmopathy occurred over 18 months of follow-up. Hyperthyroidism patients were aged 18 to 65 years and newly diagnosed, with disease duration of less than 2 months. Any patient with an uncontrolled infection, another autoimmune disease, pregnancy or lactation was excluded. Diagnoses were based on clinical symptoms, serum thyroxine and TRAb, thyroid ultrasound and orbital computed tomography. The TCR CDR3 was subjected to a first round of RT-PCR using the HTBI primer set and the Qiagen OneStep RT-PCR kit. Most expanded thyroid clonotypes (frequency above 0.001) were also detected in blood, suggesting blood repertoires may reflect thyroid immune responses. A 13 V-J signature model separated ophthalmopathy from stable hyperthyroidism, with nearly 90% sensitivity and about 81% specificity in cross-validation and 80%/75% in testing. During validation, the model predicted progression to ophthalmopathy a median of approximately 6.5 months ahead of onset, with around 70% sensitivity and about 75% specificity. A discovery cohort of about a hundred patients, about 40 with Graves' ophthalmopathy and about 58 with stable Graves' hyperthyroidism, was used to find distinguishing TCR V-J signatures. Prospective prediction of ophthalmopathy was tested in an independent validation cohort consisting of under 20 hyperthyroidism patients and approximately 16 patients who later progressed to ophthalmopathy. The approximately 100 discovery patients were divided at random into training and test sets in a 7:3 ratio. In addition, the study compared T-cell repertoires in thyroid tissue and in blood from six Graves' hyperthyroidism patients. Following sampling, methimazole starting at 30 mg daily was given to hyperthyroidism patients, and high-dose intravenous methylprednisolone was given to ophthalmopathy patients. The libraries were constructed in a second round of multiplex PCR and then size-selected and purified. Paired-end sequencing of the libraries was performed with 100 bp reads on an Illumina HiSeq2000. Raw data were processed with SOAPnuke, discarding reads with adapters, uncalled bases, mean Phred below 15, or no exact constant-primer or identifier match. High-quality paired reads were merged using COPE v1.2.5, and each unique nucleotide sequence was defined as a clonotype. MiTCR v1.1 was used to align clonotypes to the IMGT TRBV, TRBD and TRBJ reference segments. Analysis was restricted to V-J combinations with a frequency above 0.0001, which covered approximately 99% of repertoires. A TCS score was defined as the ratio between F50 (clonal expansion) and ExV (chaos), using BLOSUM62-based TCRdist between CDR3 peptides within each V-J. Welch's t-statistics and random forest reduced fewer than 550 V-J features to about 13, which were used in a naive Bayes classifier (R e1071). Sample size was not statistically predetermined, and blinding of investigators to group allocation was not performed. According to the paper, TCR Vbeta CDR3 sequencing was carried out on approximately 140 peripheral blood samples, which came from more than 40 ophthalmopathy, 75 to 80 hyperthyroidism and approximately 17 progressor patients.

The chain uses TRBV9 and TRBJ2-1; 11 bases in the middle match TRBD2. Sequencing used peripheral blood mononuclear cells (PBMCs), obtained at new diagnosis, from a patient treated with antithyroid drugs. The sequence was collected from a man younger than 45 with Graves disease. Donor details come from another sample of the same person, matched by shared clones. The CDR3 sequence is CASSQVLAGGGEQFF. The bases read TGTGCCAGCAGCCAGGTCTTAGCGGGAGGGGGTGAGCAGTTCTTC.